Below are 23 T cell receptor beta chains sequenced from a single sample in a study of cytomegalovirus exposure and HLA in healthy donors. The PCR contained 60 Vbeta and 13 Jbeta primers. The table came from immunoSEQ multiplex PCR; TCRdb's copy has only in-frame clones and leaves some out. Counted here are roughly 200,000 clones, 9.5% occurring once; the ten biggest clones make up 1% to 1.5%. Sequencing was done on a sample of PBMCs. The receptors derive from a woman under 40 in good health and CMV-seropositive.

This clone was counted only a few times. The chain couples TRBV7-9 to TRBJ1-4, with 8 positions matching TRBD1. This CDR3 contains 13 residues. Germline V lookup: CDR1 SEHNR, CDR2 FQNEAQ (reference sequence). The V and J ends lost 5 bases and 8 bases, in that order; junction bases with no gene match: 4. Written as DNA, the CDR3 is TGTGCCAGCAGCGGACAGGGCGGGGAAAAACTGTTTTTT. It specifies CASSGQGGEKLFF.

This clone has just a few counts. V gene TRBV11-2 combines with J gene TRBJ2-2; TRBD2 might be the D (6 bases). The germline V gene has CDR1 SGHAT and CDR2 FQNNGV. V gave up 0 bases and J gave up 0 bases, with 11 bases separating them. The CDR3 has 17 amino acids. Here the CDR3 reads CASSLDPGVANTGELFF. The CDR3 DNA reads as TGTGCCAGCAGCTTAGATCCGGGGGTTGCGAACACCGGGGAGCTGTTTTTT.

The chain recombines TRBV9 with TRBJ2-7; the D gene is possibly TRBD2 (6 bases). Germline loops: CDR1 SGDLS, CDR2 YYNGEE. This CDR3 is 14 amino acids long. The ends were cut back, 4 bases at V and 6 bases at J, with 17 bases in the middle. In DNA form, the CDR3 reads TGTGCCAGCAGCTCCGGGACTGTTTTAGGCGAGCAGTACTTC. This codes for CASSSGTVLGEQYF.

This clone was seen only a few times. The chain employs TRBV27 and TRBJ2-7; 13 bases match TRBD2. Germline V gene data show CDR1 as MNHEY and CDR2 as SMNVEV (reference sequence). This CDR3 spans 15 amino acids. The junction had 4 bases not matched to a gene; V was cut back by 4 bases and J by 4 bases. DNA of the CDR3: TGTGCCAGCAGTTCGACTAGCGGGAGGTCATACGAGCAGTACTTC. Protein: CASSSTSGRSYEQYF.

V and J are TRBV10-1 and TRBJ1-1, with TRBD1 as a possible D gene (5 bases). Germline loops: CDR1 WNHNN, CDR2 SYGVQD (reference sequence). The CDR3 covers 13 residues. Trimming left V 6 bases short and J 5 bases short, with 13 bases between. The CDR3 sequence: CASSRLGGTEAFF. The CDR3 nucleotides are TGCGCCAGCAGCCGGCTGGGGGGAACTGAAGCTTTCTTT.

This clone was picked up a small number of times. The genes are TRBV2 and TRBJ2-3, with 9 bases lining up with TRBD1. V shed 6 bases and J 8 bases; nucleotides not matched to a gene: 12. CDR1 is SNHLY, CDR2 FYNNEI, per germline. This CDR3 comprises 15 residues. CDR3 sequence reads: CASSPGQGNVATQYF. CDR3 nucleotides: TGTGCCAGCAGCCCAGGACAGGGGAATGTAGCTACGCAGTATTTT.

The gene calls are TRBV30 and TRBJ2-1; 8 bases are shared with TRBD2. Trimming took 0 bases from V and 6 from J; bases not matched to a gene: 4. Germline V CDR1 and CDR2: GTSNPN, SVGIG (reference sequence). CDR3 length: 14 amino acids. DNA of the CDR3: TGTGCCTGGAGTGTTTCGAGCGGGGGCAATGAGCAGTTCTTC. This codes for CAWSVSSGGNEQFF.

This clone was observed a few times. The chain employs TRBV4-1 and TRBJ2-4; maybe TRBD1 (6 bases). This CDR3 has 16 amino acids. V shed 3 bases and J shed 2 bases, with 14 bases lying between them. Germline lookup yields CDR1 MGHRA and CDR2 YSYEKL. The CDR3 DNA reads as TGCGCCAGCAGCCAGTCAGGGGATCGGTCCAAAAACATTCAGTACTTC. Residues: CASSQSGDRSKNIQYF.

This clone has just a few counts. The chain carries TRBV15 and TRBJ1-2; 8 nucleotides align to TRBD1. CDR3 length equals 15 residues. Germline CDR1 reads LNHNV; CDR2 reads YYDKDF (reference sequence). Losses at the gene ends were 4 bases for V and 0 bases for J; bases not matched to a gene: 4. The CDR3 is CATSTGGSPNYGYTF. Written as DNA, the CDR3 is TGTGCCACCAGCACAGGGGGCTCCCCTAACTATGGCTACACCTTC.

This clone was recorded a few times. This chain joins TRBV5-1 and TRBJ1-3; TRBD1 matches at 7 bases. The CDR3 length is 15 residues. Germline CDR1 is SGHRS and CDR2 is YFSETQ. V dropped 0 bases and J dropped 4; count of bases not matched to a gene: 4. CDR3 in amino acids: CASSLAGGTGNTIYF. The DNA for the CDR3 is TGCGCCAGCAGCTTGGCAGGGGGAACGGGAAACACCATATATTTT.

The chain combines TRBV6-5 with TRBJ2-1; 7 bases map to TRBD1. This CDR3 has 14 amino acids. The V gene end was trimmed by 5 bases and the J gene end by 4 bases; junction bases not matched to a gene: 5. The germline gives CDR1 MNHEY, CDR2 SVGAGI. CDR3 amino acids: CASSRDSLYNEQFF. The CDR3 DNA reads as TGTGCCAGCAGTCGGGACAGCCTTTACAATGAGCAGTTCTTC.

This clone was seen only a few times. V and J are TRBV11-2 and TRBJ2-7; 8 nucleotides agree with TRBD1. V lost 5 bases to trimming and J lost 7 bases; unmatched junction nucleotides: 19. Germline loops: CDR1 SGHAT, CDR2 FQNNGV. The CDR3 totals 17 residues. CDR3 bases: TGTGCCAGCAGCCCCTGGACAGGGCGGCGGACTCAAGGGGAGCAGTACTTC. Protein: CASSPWTGRRTQGEQYF.

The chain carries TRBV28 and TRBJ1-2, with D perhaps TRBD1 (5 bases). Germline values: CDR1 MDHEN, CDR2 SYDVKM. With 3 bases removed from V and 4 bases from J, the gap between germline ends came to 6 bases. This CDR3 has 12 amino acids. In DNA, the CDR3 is TGTGCCAGCAGTTTCCAGGGCTATGGCTACACCTTC. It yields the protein CASSFQGYGYTF.

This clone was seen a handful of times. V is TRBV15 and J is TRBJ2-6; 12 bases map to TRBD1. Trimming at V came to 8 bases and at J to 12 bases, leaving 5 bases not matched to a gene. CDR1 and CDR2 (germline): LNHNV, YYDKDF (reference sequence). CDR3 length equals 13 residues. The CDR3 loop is CATGTGGGPVLTF. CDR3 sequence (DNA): TGTGCCACCGGGACAGGGGGCGGCCCCGTCCTGACTTTC. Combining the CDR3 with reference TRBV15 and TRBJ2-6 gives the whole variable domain DAMVIQNPRYQVTQFGKPVTLSCSQTLNHNVMYWYQQKSSQAPKLLFHYYDKDFNNEADTPDNFQSRRPNTSFCFLDIRSPGLGDTAMYLCATGTGGGPVLTFGAGSRLTVL.

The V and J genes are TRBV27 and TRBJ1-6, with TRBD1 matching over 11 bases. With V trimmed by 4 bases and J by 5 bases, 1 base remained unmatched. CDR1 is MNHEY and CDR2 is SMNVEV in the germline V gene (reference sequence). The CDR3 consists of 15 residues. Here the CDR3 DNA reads TGTGCCAGCAGTTCGGGACAGGGGGATAATTCACCCCTCCACTTT. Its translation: CASSSGQGDNSPLHF.

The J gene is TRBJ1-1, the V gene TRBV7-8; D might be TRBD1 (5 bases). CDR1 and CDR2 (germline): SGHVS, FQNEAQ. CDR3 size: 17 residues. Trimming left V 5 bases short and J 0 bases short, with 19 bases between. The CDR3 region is CASSNNGGVFMNTEAFF. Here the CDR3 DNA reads TGTGCCAGCAGCAATAACGGGGGGGTCTTCATGAACACTGAAGCTTTCTTT.

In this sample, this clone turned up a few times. Written as DNA, the CDR3 is TGCGCCAGCAGCTTTGGACAGGTTAACTATGGCTACACCTTC. This encodes CASSFGQVNYGYTF. V and J are TRBV5-1 and TRBJ1-2; 7 nucleotides match TRBD1. Germline values: CDR1 SGHRS, CDR2 YFSETQ. Trimming removed 2 bases from V and 1 base from J; junction bases left unmatched: 2. This CDR3 contains 14 residues. Full variable domain (missing parts from reference TRBV5-1 and TRBJ1-2): KAGVTQTPRYLIKTRGQQVTLSCSPISGHRSVSWYQQTPGQGLQFLFEYFSETQRNKGNFPGRFSGRQFSNSRSEMNVSTLELGDSALYLCASSFGQVNYGYTFGSGTRLTVV.

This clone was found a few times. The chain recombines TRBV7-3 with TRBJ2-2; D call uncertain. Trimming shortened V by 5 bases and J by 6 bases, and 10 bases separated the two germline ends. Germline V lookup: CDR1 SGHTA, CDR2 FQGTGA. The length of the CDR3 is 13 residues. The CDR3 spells CASSALVSGELFF. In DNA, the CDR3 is TGTGCCAGCAGCGCGCTAGTTTCCGGGGAGCTGTTTTTT.

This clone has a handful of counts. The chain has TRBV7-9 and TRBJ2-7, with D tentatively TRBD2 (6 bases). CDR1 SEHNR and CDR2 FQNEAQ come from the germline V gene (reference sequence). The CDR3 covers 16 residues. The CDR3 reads CAIDRGAGLSSYEQYF. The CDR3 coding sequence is TGTGCAATCGATCGGGGAGCGGGCCTTAGCTCCTACGAGCAGTACTTC. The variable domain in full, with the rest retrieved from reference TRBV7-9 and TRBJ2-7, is DTGVSQNPRHKITKRGQNVTFRCDPISEHNRLYWYRQTLGQGPEFLTYFQNEAQLEKSRLLSDRFSAERPKGSFSTLEIQRTEQGDSAMYLCAIDRGAGLSSYEQYFGPGTRLTVT.

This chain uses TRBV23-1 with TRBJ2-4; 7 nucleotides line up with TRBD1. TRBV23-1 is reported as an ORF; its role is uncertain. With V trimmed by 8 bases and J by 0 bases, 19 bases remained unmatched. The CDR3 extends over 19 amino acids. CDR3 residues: CASLFANLDRDLAKNIQYF. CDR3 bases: TGCGCCAGCCTATTCGCCAACCTCGACAGGGACCTAGCCAAAAACATTCAGTACTTC.

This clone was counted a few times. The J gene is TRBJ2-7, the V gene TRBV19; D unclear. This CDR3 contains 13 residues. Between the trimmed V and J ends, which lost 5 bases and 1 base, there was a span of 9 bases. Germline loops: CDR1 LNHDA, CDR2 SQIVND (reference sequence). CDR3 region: CASSPQVSYEQYF. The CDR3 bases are TGTGCCAGTAGTCCTCAGGTTTCCTACGAGCAGTACTTC.

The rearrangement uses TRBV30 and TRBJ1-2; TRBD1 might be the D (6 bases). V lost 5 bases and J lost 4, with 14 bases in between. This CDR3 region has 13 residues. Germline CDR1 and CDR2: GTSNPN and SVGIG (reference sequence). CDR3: CAWEKQGAYGYTF. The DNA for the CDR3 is TGTGCCTGGGAGAAACAGGGCGCCTATGGCTACACCTTC.

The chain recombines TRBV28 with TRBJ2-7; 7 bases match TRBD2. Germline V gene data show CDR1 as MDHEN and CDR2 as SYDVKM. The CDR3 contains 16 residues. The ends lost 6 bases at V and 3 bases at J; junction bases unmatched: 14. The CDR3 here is CASRGPRAGRGYEQYF. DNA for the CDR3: TGTGCCAGCAGGGGGCCCCGAGCGGGACGAGGCTACGAGCAGTACTTC.